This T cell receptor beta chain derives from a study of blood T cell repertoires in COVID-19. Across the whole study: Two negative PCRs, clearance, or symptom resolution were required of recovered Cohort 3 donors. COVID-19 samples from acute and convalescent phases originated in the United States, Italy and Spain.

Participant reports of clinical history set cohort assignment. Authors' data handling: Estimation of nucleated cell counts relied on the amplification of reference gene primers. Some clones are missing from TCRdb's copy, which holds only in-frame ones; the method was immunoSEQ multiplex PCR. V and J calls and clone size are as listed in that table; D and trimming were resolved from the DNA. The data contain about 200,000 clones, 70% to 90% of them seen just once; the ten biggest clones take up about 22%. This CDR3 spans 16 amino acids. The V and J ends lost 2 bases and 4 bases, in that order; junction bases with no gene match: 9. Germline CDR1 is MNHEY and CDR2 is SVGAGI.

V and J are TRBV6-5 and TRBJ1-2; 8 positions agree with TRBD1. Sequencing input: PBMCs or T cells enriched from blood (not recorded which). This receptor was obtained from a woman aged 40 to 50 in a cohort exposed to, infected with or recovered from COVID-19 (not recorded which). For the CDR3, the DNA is TGTGCCAGCAGTTACGGACAGGGTATTTACCCCTATGGCTACACCTTC. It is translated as CASSYGQGIYPYGYTF.